Sequencing of this T cell receptor beta chain was carried out in a study of T cell clones after liver transplantation. About the study: Blood was drawn pre-transplant, before withdrawal, and after full or failed withdrawal.

This clone was picked up a small number of times. CDR1 and CDR2 from the germline V gene are SGHRS and YFSETQ. V shed 1 base, J shed 3 bases, and the junction held 3 bases outside the gene matches. The CDR3 is made up of 15 amino acids. Profiling relied on immunoSEQ multiplex PCR, and the TCRdb table lists in-frame clones only, not all of them. The profile covers around 110,000 clones, with about nine tenths appearing a single time and 0.75% to 0.85% taken by the ten largest. The rearrangement joins TRBV5-1 to TRBJ2-3, with 9 bases that match TRBD1. The specimen comprised CD4+ T cells from blood, sampled 12 months after liver transplant. The origin of this receptor is a human patient who received a liver transplant. Some T cells could come from the graft donor. CDR3 sequence: CASSLWGQGTDTQYF. DNA for the CDR3: TGCGCCAGCAGCTTGTGGGGACAGGGAACAGATACGCAGTATTTT.